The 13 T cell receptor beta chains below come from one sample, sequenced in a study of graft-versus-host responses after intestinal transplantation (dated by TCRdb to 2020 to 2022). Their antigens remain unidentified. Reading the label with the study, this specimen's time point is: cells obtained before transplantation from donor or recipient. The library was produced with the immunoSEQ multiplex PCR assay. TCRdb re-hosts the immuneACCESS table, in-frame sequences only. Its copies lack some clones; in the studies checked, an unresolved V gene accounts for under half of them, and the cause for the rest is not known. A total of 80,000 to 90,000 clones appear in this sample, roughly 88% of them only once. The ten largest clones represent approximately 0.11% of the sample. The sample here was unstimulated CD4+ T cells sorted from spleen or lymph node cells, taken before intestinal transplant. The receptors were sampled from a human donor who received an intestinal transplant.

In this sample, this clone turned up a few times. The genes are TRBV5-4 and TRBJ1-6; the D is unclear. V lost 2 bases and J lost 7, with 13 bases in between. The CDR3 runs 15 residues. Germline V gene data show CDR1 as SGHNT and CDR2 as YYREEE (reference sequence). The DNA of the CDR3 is TGTGCCAGCAGCTTTTACGGGCGGGAAAATTCACCCCTCCACTTT. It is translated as CASSFYGRENSPLHF.

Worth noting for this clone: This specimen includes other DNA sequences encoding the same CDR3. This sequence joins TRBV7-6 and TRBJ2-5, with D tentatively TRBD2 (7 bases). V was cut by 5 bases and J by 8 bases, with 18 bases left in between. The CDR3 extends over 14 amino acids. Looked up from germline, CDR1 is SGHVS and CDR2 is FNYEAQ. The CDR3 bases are TGTGCCAGCAGCCCAGCTGGGGGGGCCTATACCCAGTACTTC. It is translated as CASSPAGGAYTQYF.

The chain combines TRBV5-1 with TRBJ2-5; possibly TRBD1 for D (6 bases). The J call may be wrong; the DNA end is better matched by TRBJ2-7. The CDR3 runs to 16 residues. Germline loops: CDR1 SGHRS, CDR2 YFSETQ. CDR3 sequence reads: CASSKATGTRDYEQYF. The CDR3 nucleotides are TGCGCCAGCAGCAAAGCCACCGGGACACGAGACTACGAGCAGTACTTC.

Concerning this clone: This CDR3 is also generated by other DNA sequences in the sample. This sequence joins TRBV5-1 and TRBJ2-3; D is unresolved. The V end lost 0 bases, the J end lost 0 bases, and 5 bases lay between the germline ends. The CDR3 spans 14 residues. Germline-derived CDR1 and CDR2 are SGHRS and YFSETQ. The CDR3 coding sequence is TGCGCCAGCAGCTTGGCCGGGAGCACAGATACGCAGTATTTT. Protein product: CASSLAGSTDTQYF.

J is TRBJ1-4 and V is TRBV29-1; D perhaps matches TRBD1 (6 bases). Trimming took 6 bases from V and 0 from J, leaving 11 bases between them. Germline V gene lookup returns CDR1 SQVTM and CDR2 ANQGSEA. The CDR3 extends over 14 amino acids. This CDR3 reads CSVRGGATNEKLFF. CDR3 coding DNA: TGCAGCGTGAGGGGGGGGGCAACTAATGAAAAACTGTTTTTT.

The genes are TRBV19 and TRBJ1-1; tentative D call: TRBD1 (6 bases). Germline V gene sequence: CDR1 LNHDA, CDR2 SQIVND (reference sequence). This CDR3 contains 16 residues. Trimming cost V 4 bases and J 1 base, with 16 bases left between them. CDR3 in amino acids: CASSTSQGRPNTEAFF. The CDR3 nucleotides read TGTGCCAGTAGTACATCCCAGGGGCGCCCGAACACTGAAGCTTTCTTT.

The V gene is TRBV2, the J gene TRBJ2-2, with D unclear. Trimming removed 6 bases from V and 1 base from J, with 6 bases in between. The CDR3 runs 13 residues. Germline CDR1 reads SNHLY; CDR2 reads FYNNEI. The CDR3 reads CASRAENTGELFF. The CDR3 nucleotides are TGTGCCAGCAGGGCAGAGAACACCGGGGAGCTGTTTTTT.

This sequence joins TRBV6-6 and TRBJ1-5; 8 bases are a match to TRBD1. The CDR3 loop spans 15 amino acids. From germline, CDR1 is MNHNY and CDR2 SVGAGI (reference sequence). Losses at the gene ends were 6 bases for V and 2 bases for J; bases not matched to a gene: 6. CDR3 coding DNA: TGTGCCAGCAGGACCGTGGACAGGGGCAATCAGCCCCAGCATTTT. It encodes CASRTVDRGNQPQHF.

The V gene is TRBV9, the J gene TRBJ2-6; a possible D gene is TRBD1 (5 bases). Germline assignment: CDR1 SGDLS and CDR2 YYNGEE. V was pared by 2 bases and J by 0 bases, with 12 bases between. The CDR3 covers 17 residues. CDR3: CASSVDSHPSGANVLTF. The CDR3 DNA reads TGTGCCAGCAGCGTCGACAGCCATCCCTCTGGGGCCAACGTCCTGACTTTC.

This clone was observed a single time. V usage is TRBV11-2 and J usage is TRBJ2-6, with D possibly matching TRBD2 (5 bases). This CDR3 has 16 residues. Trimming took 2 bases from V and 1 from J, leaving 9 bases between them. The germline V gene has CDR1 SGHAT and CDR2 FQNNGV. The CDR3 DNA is TGTGCCAGCAGCTTAACCAGGACTTCTGGGGCCAACGTCCTGACTTTC. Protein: CASSLTRTSGANVLTF.

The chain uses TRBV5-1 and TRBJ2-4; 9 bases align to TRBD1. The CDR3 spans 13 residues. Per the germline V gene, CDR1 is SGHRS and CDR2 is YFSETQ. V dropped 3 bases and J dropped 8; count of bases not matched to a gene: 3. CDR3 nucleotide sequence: TGCGCCAGCAGCTGGGACAGGGAGGACATTCAGTACTTC. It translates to CASSWDREDIQYF.

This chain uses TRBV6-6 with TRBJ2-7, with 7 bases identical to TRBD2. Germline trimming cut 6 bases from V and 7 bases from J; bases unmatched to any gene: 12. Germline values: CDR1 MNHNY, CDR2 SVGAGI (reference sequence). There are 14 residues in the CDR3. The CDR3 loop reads CASRPDMAGGEQYF. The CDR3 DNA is TGTGCCAGCAGACCCGACATGGCCGGGGGGGAGCAGTACTTC.

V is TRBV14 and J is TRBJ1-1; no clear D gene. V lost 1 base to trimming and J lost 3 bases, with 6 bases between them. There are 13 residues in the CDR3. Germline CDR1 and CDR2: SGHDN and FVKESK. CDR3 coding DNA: TGTGCCAGCAGCCAAGGTCGGGACACTGAAGCTTTCTTT. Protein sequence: CASSQGRDTEAFF. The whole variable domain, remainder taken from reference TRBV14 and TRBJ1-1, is EAGVTQFPSHSVIEKGQTVTLRCDPISGHDNLYWYRRVMGKEIKFLLHFVKESKQDESGMPNNRFLAERTGGTYSTLKVQPAELEDSGVYFCASSQGRDTEAFFGQGTRLTVV.